Listed here are 32 T cell receptor beta chains from one sample, sequenced in a study of T cell responses to AZD1222 COVID-19 vaccine. Sequencing used immunoSEQ multiplex PCR; TCRdb keeps in-frame clones, though not all of them. The sample carries over 95,000 clones, approximately 92% recorded once. This specimen was peripheral blood, taken on day 0 of AZD1222 vaccination. These receptors originate from an adult in good health.

This chain joins TRBV5-1 and TRBJ2-1; maybe TRBD2 (5 bases). The CDR3 runs 14 residues. The V end was cut by 0 bases, the J end by 10 bases, with 14 bases between. Germline-derived CDR1 and CDR2 are SGHRS and YFSETQ. CDR3 sequence (DNA): TGCGCCAGCAGCTTGGCCACATTAGCGCAAGAGCAGTTCTTC. This encodes CASSLATLAQEQFF.

This chain uses TRBV4-2 with TRBJ2-7; D is perhaps TRBD1 (5 bases). The CDR3 contains 16 residues. Germline V gene sequence: CDR1 LGHNA, CDR2 YNFKEQ. Trimming shortened V by 1 base and J by 0 bases, and 13 bases separated the two germline ends. CDR3 nucleotide sequence: TGTGCCAGCAGCCAAGCGGTGGCTGACAGCTCCTACGAGCAGTACTTC. This sequence encodes CASSQAVADSSYEQYF.

V usage is TRBV7-9 and J usage is TRBJ1-4, with TRBD1 identical over 8 bases. CDR3 size: 14 residues. CDR1 and CDR2 from the germline V gene are SEHNR and FQNEAQ (reference sequence). V shed 5 bases, J shed 5 bases, and the junction held 4 bases outside the gene matches. The CDR3 spells CASSQDRGNEKLFF. Here the CDR3 DNA reads TGTGCCAGCAGCCAAGACAGGGGAAATGAAAAACTGTTTTTT.

V usage is TRBV5-1 and J usage is TRBJ1-3; 7 bases match TRBD1. CDR1 is SGHRS and CDR2 is YFSETQ in the germline V gene. The V gene end was trimmed by 2 bases and the J gene end by 4 bases; junction bases not matched to a gene: 12. The CDR3 is 17 amino acids. CDR3 residues: CASSFGGLGQPGNTIYF. The CDR3 DNA reads TGCGCCAGCAGCTTTGGGGGGCTGGGACAGCCAGGAAACACCATATATTTT.

V gene TRBV25-1 combines with J gene TRBJ2-1; 9 bases map to TRBD1. The CDR3 is made up of 16 amino acids. The V and J ends lost 6 bases and 3 bases, in that order; junction bases with no gene match: 9. Germline V gene data show CDR1 as MGHDK and CDR2 as SYGVNS. The DNA for the CDR3 is TGTGCCAGCAGGGATGGGACAGGGCATCTCTACAATGAGCAGTTCTTC. Translated: CASRDGTGHLYNEQFF.

The V call is TRBV18, the J call TRBJ1-5, with TRBD1 matching 11 bases. Germline CDR1 is KGHSH and CDR2 is LQKENI. This CDR3 spans 15 amino acids. Unmatched junction bases numbered 1, after V lost 5 bases and J lost 1 base. CDR3 sequence (DNA): TGTGCCAGCTCAGGACAGGGGGCGAGCAATCAGCCCCAGCATTTT. It codes for CASSGQGASNQPQHF.

The rearrangement links TRBV6-9 to TRBJ2-3, with 8 bases aligning to TRBD1. V lost 2 bases, J lost 4 bases, and 8 bases stayed unmatched. Germline V gives CDR1 MNHGY, CDR2 SVAAGI. The CDR3 spans 16 residues. This CDR3 is CASSYRTGIRADTQYF. The CDR3 DNA reads TGTGCCAGCAGTTATCGGACAGGGATACGGGCAGATACGCAGTATTTT.

The V gene is TRBV29-1, the J gene TRBJ1-2, with D tentatively TRBD1 (6 bases). The CDR3 covers 13 residues. The ends were cut back, 5 bases at V and 13 bases at J, with 23 bases in the middle. Germline CDR1 is SQVTM and CDR2 is ANQGSEA. The CDR3 loop is CSVSGDTFYFGTF. The DNA of the CDR3 is TGCAGCGTTTCCGGGGACACCTTCTATTTTGGCACCTTC.

This chain links TRBV5-5 with TRBJ2-2; a possible D gene is TRBD2 (6 bases). This CDR3 comprises 15 residues. The germline CDR1 and CDR2 sequences are SGHKS and YYEKEE (reference sequence). The ends were cut back, 4 bases at V and 0 bases at J, with 10 bases in the middle. The CDR3 coding sequence is TGTGCCAGCAGCGTCAGGGAGGCGAACACCGGGGAGCTGTTTTTT. Translating gives CASSVREANTGELFF.

The V and J genes are TRBV19 and TRBJ1-1; tentatively, D is TRBD1 (5 bases). The CDR3 runs 13 residues. V lost 5 bases and J 0 bases, leaving 7 bases between the germline ends. Germline V gene lookup returns CDR1 LNHDA and CDR2 SQIVND (reference sequence). In DNA form, the CDR3 reads TGTGCCAGTAGTGTGACAGTGAACACTGAAGCTTTCTTT. It yields the protein CASSVTVNTEAFF.

This clone was recorded only once. CDR3 protein: CASSHPSRQGNTEAFF. The CDR3 DNA follows: TGTGCCAGCAGCCACCCCTCTAGACAGGGTAACACTGAAGCTTTCTTT. The V gene is TRBV7-9, the J gene TRBJ1-1; 7 bases agree with TRBD1. Germline V gives CDR1 SEHNR, CDR2 FQNEAQ (reference sequence). The junction had 11 bases not matched to a gene; V was cut back by 5 bases and J by 2 bases. The CDR3 runs to 16 residues.

The chain recombines TRBV6-1 with TRBJ1-3, with a tentative D call TRBD1 (5 bases). The CDR3 length is 14 residues. CDR1 is MNHNS and CDR2 is SASEGT in the germline V gene. Trimming took 3 bases from V and 8 from J, leaving 14 bases between them. The CDR3 protein is CASSEGQGRDTIYF. In DNA, the CDR3 is TGTGCCAGCAGTGAGGGTCAGGGTAGGGACACCATATATTTT.

The chain combines TRBV25-1 with TRBJ2-1; D gene ambiguous. Deletions cut 1 base from V and 9 bases from J, with 7 bases between. This CDR3 has 12 residues. Looked up from germline, CDR1 is MGHDK and CDR2 is SYGVNS. This CDR3 is CASSEFRGEQFF. For the CDR3, the DNA is TGTGCCAGCAGTGAATTCCGTGGTGAGCAGTTCTTC.

This chain uses TRBV19 with TRBJ2-1; TRBD1 is a possible D gene (5 bases). The CDR3 extends over 14 amino acids. Trimming pared 3 bases from V and 7 bases from J, leaving 13 bases between. Germline V lookup: CDR1 LNHDA, CDR2 SQIVND (reference sequence). CDR3 bases: TGTGCCAGTAGTATCCAGGGTCGTGGGAATGAGCAGTTCTTC. Residues: CASSIQGRGNEQFF.

The chain employs TRBV29-1 and TRBJ1-1, with 9 bases fitting TRBD1. The V and J ends lost 7 bases and 4 bases, in that order; junction bases with no gene match: 7. The V gene's germline CDR1 is SQVTM and CDR2 ANQGSEA. The CDR3 is made up of 13 amino acids. The CDR3 is CSAWDREFTEAFF. Written as DNA, the CDR3 is TGCAGCGCTTGGGACAGGGAATTCACTGAAGCTTTCTTT. The full variable domain, with the rest looked up from reference TRBV29-1 and TRBJ1-1, is SAVISQKPSRDICQRGTSLTIQCQVDSQVTMMFWYRQQPGQSLTLIATANQGSEATYESGFVIDKFPISRPNLTFSTLTVSNMSPEDSSIYLCSAWDREFTEAFFGQGTRLTVV.

This chain connects TRBV4-3 to TRBJ2-7, with D possibly TRBD2 on 6 matching bases. The ends were cut back, 0 bases at V and 4 bases at J, with 19 bases in the middle. Germline V gives CDR1 LGHNA, CDR2 YSLEER. This CDR3 has 17 residues. The CDR3 DNA reads as TGCGCCAGCAGCCAAGAACTAGGGACTCAGAGCACTTACGAGCAGTACTTC. Translation gives CASSQELGTQSTYEQYF.

V is TRBV19 and J is TRBJ2-1; D is tentatively TRBD1 or TRBD2 (6 bases each). From germline, CDR1 is LNHDA and CDR2 SQIVND (reference sequence). V was shortened by 8 bases and J by 6 bases, with 11 bases between the two germline ends. The CDR3 spans 12 residues. This chain's CDR3 is CASGGQSNEQFF. DNA for the CDR3: TGTGCCAGTGGGGGGCAGTCCAATGAGCAGTTCTTC.

The J gene is TRBJ2-1, the V gene TRBV30, with D maybe TRBD1 (6 bases). CDR1 is GTSNPN, CDR2 SVGIG, per germline (reference sequence). The CDR3 runs 14 residues. Trimming removed 5 bases from V and 1 base from J, with 12 bases in between. The CDR3 spells CAWGDTGSYNEQFF. As DNA, the CDR3 is TGTGCCTGGGGGGACACCGGTTCCTACAATGAGCAGTTCTTC.

The J gene is TRBJ2-7, the V gene TRBV5-1, with 11 nucleotides matching TRBD1. The V segment lost 0 bases and the J segment 5 bases; nucleotides outside the gene matches: 13. Germline values: CDR1 SGHRS, CDR2 YFSETQ. The CDR3 totals 18 residues. The CDR3 region is CASSLGTVSRTGGHEQYF. For the CDR3, the DNA is TGCGCCAGCAGCTTGGGGACTGTAAGTAGGACAGGGGGCCACGAGCAGTACTTC.

J is TRBJ1-5 and V is TRBV2; 9 bases agree with TRBD1. CDR1 SNHLY and CDR2 FYNNEI come from the germline V gene. This CDR3 has 13 residues. The chain's CDR3 is CAGRTGVYQPQHF. In DNA, the CDR3 is TGTGCTGGGAGGACAGGGGTATACCAGCCCCAGCATTTT.

The chain employs TRBV6-5 and TRBJ2-7; TRBD2 might be the D (7 bases). Trimming removed 4 bases at V and 2 bases at J, with 12 bases between. Per the germline V gene, CDR1 is MNHEY and CDR2 is SVGAGI. This CDR3 region has 14 residues. The chain's CDR3 is CASSLGGGAYEQYF. The DNA of the CDR3 is TGTGCCAGCAGTTTAGGGGGAGGGGCCTACGAGCAGTACTTC.

This rearrangement joins TRBV11-2 to TRBJ2-2; no clear D. The CDR3 is made up of 13 amino acids. Germline V gene sequence: CDR1 SGHAT, CDR2 FQNNGV. V gave up 0 bases and J gave up 7 bases, with 6 bases separating them. The CDR3 DNA sequence: TGTGCCAGCAGCTTAGATAGATTCGGGGAGCTGTTTTTT. It is translated as CASSLDRFGELFF.

V is TRBV2 and J is TRBJ2-1; perhaps TRBD2 as D (6 bases). Trimming shortened V by 10 bases and J by 0 bases, and 10 bases separated the two germline ends. Germline assignment: CDR1 SNHLY and CDR2 FYNNEI. This CDR3 is built from 13 residues. The CDR3 is CANSGSSYNEQFF. In nucleotides, the CDR3 is TGTGCCAATAGCGGAAGCTCCTACAATGAGCAGTTCTTC.

V is TRBV28 and J is TRBJ2-1; 10 bases are shared with TRBD2. CDR1 is MDHEN and CDR2 is SYDVKM in the germline V gene. The CDR3 contains 15 residues. V was pared by 8 bases and J by 8 bases, with 12 bases of the junction left unmatched. DNA of the CDR3: TGTGCCAGCCAGGGGGCTAGCGGGAGTGGTCATGAGCAGTTCTTC. The encoded protein is CASQGASGSGHEQFF.

The chain combines TRBV2 with TRBJ2-5; 7 bases fit TRBD1. CDR1 and CDR2 from the germline V gene are SNHLY and FYNNEI. Losses at the gene ends were 6 bases for V and 5 bases for J; bases not matched to a gene: 12. The CDR3 spans 15 residues. CDR3 in DNA: TGTGCCAGCAGACCCCGGACAGGAGAATGGGAGACCCAGTACTTC. It is translated as CASRPRTGEWETQYF. The full variable domain, in which reference TRBV2 and TRBJ2-5 provide the parts outside the CDR3, is EPEVTQTPSHQVTQMGQEVILRCVPISNHLYFYWYRQILGQKVEFLVSFYNNEISEKSEIFDDQFSVERPDGSNFTLKIRSTKLEDSAMYFCASRPRTGEWETQYFGPGTRLLVL.

The chain couples TRBV6-5 to TRBJ1-4; D possibly corresponds to TRBD1 (6 bases). V was trimmed by 0 bases and J by 7 bases, leaving 12 bases between them. The CDR3 is 15 amino acids. Germline CDR1 reads MNHEY; CDR2 reads SVGAGI. CDR3 coding DNA: TGTGCCAGCAGTTACTCGGGACATTTTGTTGAAAAACTGTTTTTT. This translates into CASSYSGHFVEKLFF.

This chain connects TRBV6-5 to TRBJ1-1; TRBD1 is a possible D gene (6 bases). Germline values: CDR1 MNHEY, CDR2 SVGAGI. Trimming left V 5 bases short and J 4 bases short, with 17 bases between. The CDR3 is 15 residues long. The DNA of the CDR3 is TGTGCCAGCAGTACGTGGGGGGCGAGAGGCACTGAAGCTTTCTTT. It is translated as CASSTWGARGTEAFF.

The V gene is TRBV5-4, the J gene TRBJ1-2, with 7 bases that match TRBD1. This CDR3 contains 15 residues. The V and J ends lost 1 base and 6 bases, in that order; junction bases with no gene match: 9. CDR1 and CDR2 (germline): SGHNT, YYREEE (reference sequence). Here the CDR3 reads CASSLRGTVPHGYTF. CDR3 bases: TGTGCCAGCAGCTTGCGAGGGACAGTTCCTCATGGCTACACCTTC.

The chain couples TRBV2 to TRBJ1-1; D is undetermined. There are 14 residues in the CDR3. Between the trimmed V and J ends, which lost 3 bases and 4 bases, there was a span of 12 bases. CDR1 and CDR2 from the germline V gene are SNHLY and FYNNEI. The CDR3 DNA reads as TGTGCCAGCAGTGACCCGGGGATGGGCACTGAAGCTTTCTTT. Its translation: CASSDPGMGTEAFF.

The CDR3 sequence: CASSLGAGSGTQYF. The CDR3 DNA reads as TGTGCCAGCAGCCTTGGGGCAGGGAGCGGGACCCAGTACTTC. The genes are TRBV7-6 and TRBJ2-5; D possibly uses TRBD1 or TRBD2 (5 bases each). The CDR3 is 14 residues long. Trimming removed 5 bases at V and 7 bases at J, with 17 bases between. Germline V gene data show CDR1 as SGHVS and CDR2 as FNYEAQ.

This chain links TRBV14 with TRBJ2-7; no clear D. The CDR3 is 11 residues long. V lost 4 bases and J 12 bases, leaving 13 bases between the germline ends. Germline V lookup: CDR1 SGHDN, CDR2 FVKESK. CDR3 in amino acids: CASSRTDLLYF. The CDR3, as DNA: TGTGCCAGCAGCCGGACCGACCTACTGTACTTC.

The chain couples TRBV7-2 to TRBJ2-2, with TRBD2 matching 9 bases. The germline CDR1 and CDR2 sequences are SGHTA and FQGNSA. J gave up 4 bases and V 3 bases, and 6 bases lay outside the gene matches. The CDR3 spans 16 residues. CDR3: CASSFTMTSGTGELFF. The CDR3 DNA is TGTGCCAGCAGCTTCACAATGACTAGCGGCACCGGGGAGCTGTTTTTT.